This T cell receptor (beta chain) originates from a study of blood T cell repertoires in COVID-19. Study-wide context: The United States, Italy and Spain supplied acute and convalescent COVID-19 samples. PBMCs, B-cell-depleted T cells, or T cells were the source of the cDNA or gDNA that made up the material.

Authors' data handling: Quantification of nucleated cells was approximated via reference gene primer amplification. Sequenced by immunoSEQ multiplex PCR; TCRdb stores in-frame clones only, minus some. The V and J calls and clone size were taken over from that table, and D and trimming were inferred from the DNA. There are roughly 260,000 clones in the sample; approximately 89% occur only once, and less than 3% lies in the top ten. The CDR3 covers 16 residues. With V trimmed by 6 bases and J by 5 bases, 15 bases remained unmatched. Germline lookup yields CDR1 MDHEN and CDR2 SYDVKM. The source material was peripheral blood. J is TRBJ2-7 and V is TRBV28, with 8 bases lining up with TRBD2. The sequence was collected from a woman aged 45-65 years with acute or convalescent COVID-19. CDR3 nucleotide sequence: TGTGCCAGCAGGCCCCAAAGCGGGAGTATAGAGAACGAGCAGTACTTC. Translated: CASRPQSGSIENEQYF.